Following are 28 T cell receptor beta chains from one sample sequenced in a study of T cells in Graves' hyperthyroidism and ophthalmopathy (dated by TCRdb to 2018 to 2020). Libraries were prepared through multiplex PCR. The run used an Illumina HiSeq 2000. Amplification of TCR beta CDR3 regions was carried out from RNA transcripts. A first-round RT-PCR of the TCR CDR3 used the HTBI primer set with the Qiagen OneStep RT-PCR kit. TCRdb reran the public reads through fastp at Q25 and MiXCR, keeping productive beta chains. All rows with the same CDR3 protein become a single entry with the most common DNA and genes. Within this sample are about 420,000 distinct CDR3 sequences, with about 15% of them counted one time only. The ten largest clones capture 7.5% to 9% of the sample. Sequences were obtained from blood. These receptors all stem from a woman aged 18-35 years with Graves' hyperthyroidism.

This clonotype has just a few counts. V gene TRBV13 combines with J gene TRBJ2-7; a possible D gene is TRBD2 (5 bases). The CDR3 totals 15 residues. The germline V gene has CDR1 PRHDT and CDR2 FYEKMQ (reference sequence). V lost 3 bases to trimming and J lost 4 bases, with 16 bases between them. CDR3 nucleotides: TGTGCCAGCAGCTTCCGGGGTAGCCTGGGATACGAGCAGTACTTC. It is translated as CASSFRGSLGYEQYF.

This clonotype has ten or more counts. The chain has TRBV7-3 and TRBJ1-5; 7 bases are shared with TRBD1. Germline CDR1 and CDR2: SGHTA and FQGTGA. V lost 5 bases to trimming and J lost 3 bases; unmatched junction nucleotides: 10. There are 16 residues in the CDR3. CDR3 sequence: CASSPRQGFNNQPQHF. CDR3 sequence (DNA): TGTGCCAGCAGCCCGCGACAGGGATTTAACAATCAGCCCCAGCATTTT.

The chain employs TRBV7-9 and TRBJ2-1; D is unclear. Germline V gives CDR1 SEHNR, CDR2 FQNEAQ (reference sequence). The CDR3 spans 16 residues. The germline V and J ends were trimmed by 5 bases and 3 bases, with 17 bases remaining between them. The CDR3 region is CASSLRQSGLYNEQFF. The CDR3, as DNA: TGTGCCAGCAGCCTTCGACAAAGTGGTCTCTACAATGAGCAGTTCTTC.

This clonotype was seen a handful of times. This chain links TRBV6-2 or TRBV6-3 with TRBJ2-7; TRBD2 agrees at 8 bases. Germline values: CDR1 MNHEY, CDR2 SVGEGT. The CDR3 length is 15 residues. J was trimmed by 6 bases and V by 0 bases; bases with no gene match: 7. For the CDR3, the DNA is TGTGCCAGCAGTTACTCGGTAGCGGGGCTGGGCGAGCAGTACTTC. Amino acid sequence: CASSYSVAGLGEQYF.

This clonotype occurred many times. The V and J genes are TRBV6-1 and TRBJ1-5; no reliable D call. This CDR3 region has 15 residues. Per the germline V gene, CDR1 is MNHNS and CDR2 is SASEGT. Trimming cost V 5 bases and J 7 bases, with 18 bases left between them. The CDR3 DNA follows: TGTGCCAGCAGTATACCCCCCAACAGCGAGCAGCCCCAGCATTTT. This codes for CASSIPPNSEQPQHF.

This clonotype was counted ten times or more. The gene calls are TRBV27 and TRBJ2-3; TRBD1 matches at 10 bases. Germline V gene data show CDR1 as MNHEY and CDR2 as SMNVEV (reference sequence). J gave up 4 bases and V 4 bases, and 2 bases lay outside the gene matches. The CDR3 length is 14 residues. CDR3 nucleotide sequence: TGTGCCAGCAGTTCTGGGACAGGGGCAGATACGCAGTATTTT. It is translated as CASSSGTGADTQYF.

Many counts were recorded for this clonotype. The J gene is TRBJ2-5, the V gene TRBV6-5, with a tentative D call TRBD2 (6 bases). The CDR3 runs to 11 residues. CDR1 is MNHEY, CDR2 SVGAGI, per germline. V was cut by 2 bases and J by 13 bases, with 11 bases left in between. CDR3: CASSYPGGVYF. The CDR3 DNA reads TGTGCCAGCAGTTACCCCGGCGGGGTGTACTTC.

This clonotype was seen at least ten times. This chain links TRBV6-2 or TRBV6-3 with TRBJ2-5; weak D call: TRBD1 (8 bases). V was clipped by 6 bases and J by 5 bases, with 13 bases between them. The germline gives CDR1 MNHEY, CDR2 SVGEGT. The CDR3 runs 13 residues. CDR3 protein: CASSRGRGETQYF. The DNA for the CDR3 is TGTGCCAGCAGCAGGGGGCGGGGGGAGACCCAGTACTTC.

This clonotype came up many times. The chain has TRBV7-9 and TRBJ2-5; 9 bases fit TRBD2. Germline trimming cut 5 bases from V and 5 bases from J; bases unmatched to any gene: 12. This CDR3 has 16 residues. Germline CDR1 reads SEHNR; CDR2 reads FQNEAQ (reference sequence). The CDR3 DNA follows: TGTGCCAGCAGCCCACCCCTCGCGGGAGGGCCGGAGACCCAGTACTTC. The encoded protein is CASSPPLAGGPETQYF.

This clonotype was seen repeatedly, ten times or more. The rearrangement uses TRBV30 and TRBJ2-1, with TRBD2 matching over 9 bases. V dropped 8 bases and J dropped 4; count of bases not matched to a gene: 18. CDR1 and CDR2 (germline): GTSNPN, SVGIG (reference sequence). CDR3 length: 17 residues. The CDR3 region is CAGQAGLASRFYNEQFF. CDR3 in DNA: TGTGCCGGGCAAGCTGGACTAGCGAGCCGTTTTTACAATGAGCAGTTCTTC.

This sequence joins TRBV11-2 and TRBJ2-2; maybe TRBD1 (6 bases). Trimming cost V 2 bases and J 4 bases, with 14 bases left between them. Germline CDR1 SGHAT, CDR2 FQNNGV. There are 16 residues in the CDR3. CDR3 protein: CASSLLLQGGTGELFF. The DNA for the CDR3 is TGTGCCAGCAGCTTATTACTCCAAGGGGGCACCGGGGAGCTGTTTTTT.

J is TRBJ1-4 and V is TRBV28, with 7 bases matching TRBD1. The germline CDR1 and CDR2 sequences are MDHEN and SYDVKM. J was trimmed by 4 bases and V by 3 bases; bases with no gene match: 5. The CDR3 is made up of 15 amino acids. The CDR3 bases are TGTGCCAGCAGTTTGTACAGGGGAGGTAATGAAAAACTGTTTTTT. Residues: CASSLYRGGNEKLFF.

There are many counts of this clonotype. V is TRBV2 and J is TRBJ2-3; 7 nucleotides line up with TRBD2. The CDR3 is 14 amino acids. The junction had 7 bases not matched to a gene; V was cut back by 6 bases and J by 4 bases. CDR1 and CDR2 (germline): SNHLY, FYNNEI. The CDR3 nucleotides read TGTGCCAGCAGCGGGGGAGGGAATCCAGATACGCAGTATTTT. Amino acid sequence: CASSGGGNPDTQYF.

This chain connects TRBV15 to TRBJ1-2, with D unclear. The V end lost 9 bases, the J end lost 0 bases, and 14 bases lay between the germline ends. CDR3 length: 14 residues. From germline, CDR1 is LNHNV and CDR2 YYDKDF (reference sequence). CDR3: CATGNSSSNYGYTF. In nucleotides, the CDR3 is TGTGCCACGGGAAACAGCTCTTCTAACTATGGCTACACCTTC.

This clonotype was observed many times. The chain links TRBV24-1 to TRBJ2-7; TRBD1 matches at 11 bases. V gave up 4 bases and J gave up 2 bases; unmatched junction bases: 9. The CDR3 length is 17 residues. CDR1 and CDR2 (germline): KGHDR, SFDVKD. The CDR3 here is CATSDAEGGQGAYEQYF. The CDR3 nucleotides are TGTGCCACCAGTGACGCCGAAGGGGGACAGGGGGCCTACGAGCAGTACTTC.

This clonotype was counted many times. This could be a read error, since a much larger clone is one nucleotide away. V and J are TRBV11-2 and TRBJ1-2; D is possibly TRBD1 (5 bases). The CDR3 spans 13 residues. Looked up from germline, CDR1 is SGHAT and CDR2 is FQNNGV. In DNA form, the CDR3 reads TGTGTCAGCAGCCTACAGACAGATTATGGCTACACCTTC. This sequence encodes CVSSLQTDYGYTF.

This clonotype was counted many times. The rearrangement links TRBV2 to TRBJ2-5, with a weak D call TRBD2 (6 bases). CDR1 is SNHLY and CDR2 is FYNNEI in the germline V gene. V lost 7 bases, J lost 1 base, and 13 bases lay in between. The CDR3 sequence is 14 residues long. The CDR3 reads CASMGGSPQETQYF. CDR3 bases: TGTGCCAGCATGGGGGGTTCGCCCCAAGAGACCCAGTACTTC.

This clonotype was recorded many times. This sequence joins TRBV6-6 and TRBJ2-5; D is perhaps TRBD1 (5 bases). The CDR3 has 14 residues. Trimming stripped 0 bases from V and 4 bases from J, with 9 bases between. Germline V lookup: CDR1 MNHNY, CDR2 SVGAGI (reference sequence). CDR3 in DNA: TGTGCCAGCAGTTACTCGGGCAGGGCAGAGACCCAGTACTTC. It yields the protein CASSYSGRAETQYF.

In DNA, the CDR3 is TGTGCCAGCTCACCGGGACTAGCGGGAGAATACGAGCAGTACTTC. It is translated as CASSPGLAGEYEQYF. This chain uses TRBV6-1 with TRBJ2-7; 14 nucleotides line up with TRBD2. Trimming took 8 bases from V and 4 from J; bases not matched to a gene: 7. Germline values: CDR1 MNHNS, CDR2 SASEGT. This CDR3 region has 15 residues.

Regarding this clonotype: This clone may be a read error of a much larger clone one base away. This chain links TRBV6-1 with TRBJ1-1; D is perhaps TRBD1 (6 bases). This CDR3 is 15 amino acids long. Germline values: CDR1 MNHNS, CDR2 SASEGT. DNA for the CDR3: TGTGCCAGCGGTGAACCAGGACAGACGAACACTGAAGCTTTCTTT. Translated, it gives CASGEPGQTNTEAFF.

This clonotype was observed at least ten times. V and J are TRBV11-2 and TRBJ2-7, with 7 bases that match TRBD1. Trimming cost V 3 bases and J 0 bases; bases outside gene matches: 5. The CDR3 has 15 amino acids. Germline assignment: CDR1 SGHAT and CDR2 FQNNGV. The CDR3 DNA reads TGTGCCAGCAGCTTGGGGACAGCCTTCTCCTACGAGCAGTACTTC. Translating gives CASSLGTAFSYEQYF.

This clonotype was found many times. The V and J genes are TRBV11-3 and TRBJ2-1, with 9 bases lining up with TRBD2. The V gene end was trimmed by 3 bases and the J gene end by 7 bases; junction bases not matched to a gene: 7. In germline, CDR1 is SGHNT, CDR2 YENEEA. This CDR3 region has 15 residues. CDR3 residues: CASSLGGGDYNEQFF. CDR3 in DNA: TGTGCCAGCAGCTTGGGCGGGGGGGATTATAATGAGCAGTTCTTC.

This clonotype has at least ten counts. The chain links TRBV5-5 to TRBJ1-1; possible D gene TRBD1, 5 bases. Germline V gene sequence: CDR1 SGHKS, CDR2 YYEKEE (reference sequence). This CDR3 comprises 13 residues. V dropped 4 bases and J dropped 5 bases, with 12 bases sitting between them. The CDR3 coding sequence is TGTGCCAGCAGCCGGGAGGGGCGGACTGAAGCTTTCTTT. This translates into CASSREGRTEAFF.

The CDR3, as DNA: TGTGCCACCTCCACAGGGGGGGATCAGCCCCAGCATTTT. Translating it yields CATSTGGDQPQHF. The chain employs TRBV6-1 and TRBJ1-5; 8 bases are a match to TRBD1. Germline loops: CDR1 MNHNS, CDR2 SASEGT. The CDR3 extends over 13 amino acids. V dropped 10 bases and J dropped 5; count of bases not matched to a gene: 7.

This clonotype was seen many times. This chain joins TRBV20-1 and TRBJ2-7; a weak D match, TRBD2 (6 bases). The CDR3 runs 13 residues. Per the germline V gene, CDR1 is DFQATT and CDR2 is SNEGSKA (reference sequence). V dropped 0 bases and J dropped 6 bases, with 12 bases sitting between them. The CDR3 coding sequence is TGCAGTGCTAGAGATCGATACGGGAGCGAGCAGTACTTC. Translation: CSARDRYGSEQYF.

CDR3: CASSLFVTGANTGELFF. DNA for the CDR3: TGCGCCAGCAGCTTGTTTGTTACGGGAGCGAACACCGGGGAGCTGTTTTTT. The chain carries TRBV5-1 and TRBJ2-2; tentatively, D is TRBD2 (6 bases). The CDR3 is 17 residues long. Trimming removed 1 base from V and 0 bases from J, with 13 bases in between. Germline V gene lookup returns CDR1 SGHRS and CDR2 YFSETQ.

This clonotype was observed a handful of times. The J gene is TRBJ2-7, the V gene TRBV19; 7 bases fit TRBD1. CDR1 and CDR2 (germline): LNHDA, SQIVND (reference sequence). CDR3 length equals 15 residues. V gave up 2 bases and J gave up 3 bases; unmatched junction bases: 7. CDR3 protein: CASSISGTVLYEQYF. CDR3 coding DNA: TGTGCCAGTAGTATATCCGGGACAGTACTCTACGAGCAGTACTTC.

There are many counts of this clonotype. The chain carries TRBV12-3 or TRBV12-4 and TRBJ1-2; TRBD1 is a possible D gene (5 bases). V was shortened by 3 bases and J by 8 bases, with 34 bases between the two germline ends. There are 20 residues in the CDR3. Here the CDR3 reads CASSFILAGDERTGLEGYTF. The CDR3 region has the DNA TGTGCCAGCAGTTTTATCCTGGCGGGGGACGAGAGGACTGGGTTGGAGGGCTACACCTTC.